The subject of this entry is one T cell receptor (beta chain). Its antigen remains unknown. In the PCR, 60 Vbeta and 13 Jbeta primers were used. Assay: immunoSEQ multiplex PCR; the TCRdb copy retains only in-frame clones and omits some. The sample has 100,000 or so clones, around 62% seen once; the top ten hold over 5%. Deletions cut 3 bases from V and 1 base from J, with 5 bases between. Germline assignment: CDR1 ENHRY and CDR2 SYGVKD. The CDR3 sequence is 13 residues long. The data belong to a study of cytomegalovirus exposure and HLA in healthy donors. Study outcomes and limitations: The authors judged a highly shared variant cluster likely a sequencing artifact. Later analysis reportedly placed an Asian-associated ancestry cluster below the approximately 730-donor mean in N-insertions. Presence/absence analyses assumed roughly uniform sequencing depth across donors, which may not hold.

The chain recombines TRBV10-3 with TRBJ2-3, with D possibly TRBD1 on 5 matching bases. Sequenced material: PBMCs. The receptor comes from a woman in her twenties or thirties in good health and CMV-seropositive. CDR3 loop: CAISEGGTDTQYF. The CDR3 DNA sequence: TGTGCCATCAGTGAAGGGGGCACAGATACGCAGTATTTT.